Listed below are T cell receptor beta chains from one sample, sequenced in a study of T cell responses to AZD1222 COVID-19 vaccine. Sequencing used immunoSEQ multiplex PCR; TCRdb keeps in-frame clones, though not all of them. The sample lists roughly 180,000 clones, approximately 91% occurring once. Sequenced material: peripheral blood, taken 28 days after the second AZD1222 dose. Receptor source: an adult who received the AZD1222 COVID-19 vaccine. Both conserved end residues are part of each CDR3. The D gene is left open where the match is weak. Size values are once, few and many counts, or a class for expanded clones, and some rows have none.

CASSWVAGGYNEQFF,TGTGCCAGCAGCTGGGTAGCGGGAGGGTACAATGAGCAGTTCTTC,TRBV7-6,TRBJ2-1,-,TRBD2
CAISEGRRDSPLHF,TGTGCCATCAGCGAGGGGCGGCGAGATTCACCCCTCCACTTT,TRBV10-3,TRBJ1-6,few,-
CASSVGDGETQYF,TGTGCCAGCAGCGTAGGGGACGGTGAGACCCAGTACTTC,TRBV9,TRBJ2-5,-,-
CASSLAGQLGEKLFF,TGCGCCAGCAGCTTGGCCGGGCAGCTTGGCGAAAAACTGTTTTTT,TRBV5-1,TRBJ1-4,-,-
CASRTTGGKASGYTF,TGCGCCAGCAGGACGACAGGGGGGAAGGCGAGTGGCTACACCTTC,TRBV5-1,TRBJ1-2,-,TRBD1
CASSPAGTGGAETSGIYTQYF,TGTGCCAGCTCACCCGCCGGGACAGGGGGCGCCGAGACTAGCGGGATTTATACGCAGTATTTT,TRBV18,TRBJ2-3,once,-
CASSLSTGNSLGANVLTF,TGTGCCAGCAGTTTATCGACAGGGAATAGCCTTGGGGCCAACGTCCTGACTTTC,TRBV27,TRBJ2-6,-,TRBD1
CASSLWGSRTNYGYTF,TGTGCCAGCAGCTTATGGGGTTCACGGACTAACTATGGCTACACCTTC,TRBV7-9,TRBJ1-2,-,-
CASSLPLNQPQHF,TGTGCCAGCAGTTTACCCCTAAATCAGCCCCAGCATTTT,TRBV28,TRBJ1-5,-,-
CASSLDYRIHEQYF,TGTGCCAGCAGCTTAGATTATAGAATCCACGAGCAGTACTTC,TRBV11-2,TRBJ2-7,-,-
CASSLRTGGFQPQHF,TGTGCCAGTAGTTTACGTACAGGGGGCTTTCAGCCCCAGCATTTT,TRBV19,TRBJ1-5,few,TRBD1
CASSPALGNEQFF,TGTGCCAGCTCACCGGCCCTAGGGAATGAGCAGTTCTTC,TRBV18,TRBJ2-1,-,-
CASSQGGGWTEAFF,TGTGCCAGCAGCCAAGGGGGTGGATGGACTGAAGCTTTCTTT,TRBV5-4,TRBJ1-1,-,-
CASSTLRGSPYGYTF,TGCGCCAGCTCCACTCTCCGGGGCTCTCCATATGGCTACACCTTC,TRBV5-1,TRBJ1-2,-,-
CASSSTDGNTIYF,TGCGCCAGCAGCTCGACAGATGGAAACACCATATATTTT,TRBV5-1,TRBJ1-3,once,-
CASTRENYEQYF,TGTGCCAGCACTCGGGAGAACTACGAGCAGTACTTC,TRBV2,TRBJ2-7,-,-
CASSMDYEQYF,TGCGCCAGCAGCATGGACTACGAGCAGTACTTC,TRBV5-1,TRBJ2-7,once,-
CASSEVGLAGVPQNIQYF,TGTGCCAGCAGTGAGGTCGGACTAGCGGGAGTTCCCCAAAACATTCAGTACTTC,TRBV6-2/TRBV6-3,TRBJ2-4,few,TRBD2
CASSYGGPSNQPQHF,TGTGCCAGCAGTTACGGGGGGCCTAGCAATCAGCCCCAGCATTTT,TRBV6-6,TRBJ1-5,-,-
CSVAQGARGTEAFF,TGCAGCGTTGCACAGGGGGCGCGAGGAACTGAAGCTTTCTTT,TRBV29-1,TRBJ1-1,-,TRBD1
CASSPKRDSYEQYF,TGTGCCAGCTCACCAAAGCGGGATTCCTACGAGCAGTACTTC,TRBV18,TRBJ2-7,-,TRBD2
CASSLSTSGRETQYF,TGTGCCAGCAGTTTATCGACTAGCGGGAGGGAGACCCAGTACTTC,TRBV27,TRBJ2-5,-,TRBD2
CASESLDRPGSPLHF,TGTGCCAGCGAGAGCCTGGACAGGCCGGGTTCACCCCTCCACTTT,TRBV19,TRBJ1-6,-,TRBD1
CASSRQGGPYEQYF,TGTGCCAGTAGTCGACAGGGGGGGCCCTACGAGCAGTACTTC,TRBV19,TRBJ2-7,-,TRBD1
CASSGLAGEDTQYF,TGTGCCAGCAGCGGACTAGCGGGAGAAGATACGCAGTATTTT,TRBV6-5,TRBJ2-3,-,TRBD2
CASSPYSNQPQHF,TGTGCCAGCTCACCTTATAGCAATCAGCCCCAGCATTTT,TRBV18,TRBJ1-5,-,-
CASSVAGSEAFF,TGTGCCAGCAGCGTAGCTGGGAGTGAAGCTTTCTTT,TRBV9,TRBJ1-1,-,-
CSASRQAPGTSRDTQYF,TGCAGTGCTAGTAGGCAGGCCCCCGGGACTAGCAGAGATACGCAGTATTTT,TRBV20-1,TRBJ2-3,once,TRBD2
CASSSSWARREQYF,TGTGCCAGCAGCTCTAGTTGGGCCCGCCGTGAGCAGTACTTC,TRBV27,TRBJ2-7,-,-
CASSPQRGYTF,TGTGCCAGCTCACCACAGCGTGGCTACACCTTC,TRBV18,TRBJ1-2,-,-
CASSPQLAGGRLQETQYF,TGTGCCAGCTCACCACAACTAGCGGGAGGGAGACTACAAGAGACCCAGTACTTC,TRBV18,TRBJ2-5,-,TRBD2
CASSNVGPRFF,TGTGCCAGCAGCAACGTGGGGCCCCGGTTCTTC,TRBV21-1,TRBJ2-1,-,-
CASSQGQGALVSYEQYF,TGCGCCAGCAGCCAAGGACAGGGGGCGCTGGTTTCCTACGAGCAGTACTTC,TRBV4-1,TRBJ2-7,-,TRBD1
CASSQDEDRAYGYTF,TGCGCCAGCAGCCAAGATGAGGACAGGGCCTATGGCTACACCTTC,TRBV4-1,TRBJ1-2,-,TRBD1
CASSFQREGEYEQYF,TGTGCCAGTAGTTTCCAGCGGGAGGGAGAATACGAGCAGTACTTC,TRBV19,TRBJ2-7,-,TRBD2
CASSLTSGISGNTIYF,TGCGCCAGCAGCTTGACATCGGGGATCTCTGGAAACACCATATATTTT,TRBV5-1,TRBJ1-3,-,-
CSFLQGANTEAFF,TGCAGCTTCCTACAGGGGGCGAACACTGAAGCTTTCTTT,TRBV29-1,TRBJ1-1,-,TRBD1
CASSGQGFGEQFF,TGCGCCAGCAGTGGACAGGGTTTCGGGGAGCAGTTCTTC,TRBV10-1,TRBJ2-1,-,TRBD1
CASSASGVYEQYF,TGCGCCAGCAGTGCATCAGGAGTCTACGAGCAGTACTTC,TRBV10-1,TRBJ2-7,-,-
CASSFGWGQGHSTDTQYF,TGTGCCAGCAGTTTTGGTTGGGGTCAGGGACATAGCACAGATACGCAGTATTTT,TRBV28,TRBJ2-3,-,-
CASSRYPRDSSVNEQFF,TGTGCCAGCAGTCGATATCCCCGGGACAGCTCCGTCAATGAGCAGTTCTTC,TRBV27,TRBJ2-1,-,TRBD1
CAWSVTSGNEQFF,TGTGCCTGGAGTGTAACTAGCGGGAATGAGCAGTTCTTC,TRBV30,TRBJ2-1,-,TRBD2
CASSLGASYEQYF,TGCGCCAGCAGCTTGGGGGCATCCTACGAGCAGTACTTC,TRBV5-1,TRBJ2-7,-,-
CASRYFDSSNTEAFF,TGTGCCAGTAGATACTTCGACAGCTCGAACACTGAAGCTTTCTTT,TRBV19,TRBJ1-1,-,-
CASSLRLDGVNTEAFF,TGTGCCAGCAGTTTACGACTAGACGGTGTGAACACTGAAGCTTTCTTT,TRBV28,TRBJ1-1,-,-
CASRTLGGAGSSYNEQFF,TGTGCCAGTAGGACTCTAGGTGGAGCGGGAAGCTCCTACAATGAGCAGTTCTTC,TRBV19,TRBJ2-1,-,TRBD2